Below, 25 T cell receptor beta chains from the same sample are listed, as sequenced in a study of Tregs in tolerant kidney transplant recipients (dated by TCRdb to the late 2010s). The transplants used related donors with nonmyeloablative bone marrow transplantation, and mixed chimerism in the human trials was transient. Library prep was done by the immunoSEQ multiplex PCR assay. TCRdb stores this immuneACCESS table with in-frame sequences only. Part of the clones is absent; in the studies checked, under half of the shortfall reflects unresolved V genes, and no reason is known for the rest. Here the sample has tens of thousands of clones; 80% to 95% occur a single time. Clones ranked in the top ten supply under 2% of the sample. The sample was CD4+ T cells from blood (PBMCs), taken 12 months after the transplant. All receptors derive from a human patient who received a combined kidney and bone marrow transplant. In transplant recipients, some T cells may be of donor rather than host origin.

The rearrangement links TRBV7-9 to TRBJ1-4, with D unresolved. V lost 5 bases to trimming and J lost 7 bases, with 14 bases between them. The CDR3 length is 14 residues. Germline assignment: CDR1 SEHNR and CDR2 FQNEAQ (reference sequence). The CDR3, as DNA: TGTGCCAGCAGCCCCGGGAGACGGGGTGAAAAACTGTTTTTT. Its protein product is CASSPGRRGEKLFF.

The chain couples TRBV7-2 to TRBJ2-1; 10 positions agree with TRBD2. This CDR3 comprises 16 residues. Germline V gene lookup returns CDR1 SGHTA and CDR2 FQGNSA. Unmatched junction bases numbered 7, after V lost 5 bases and J lost 3 bases. The CDR3 sequence: CASSDKRGGLYNEQFF. DNA of the CDR3: TGTGCCAGCAGCGACAAGCGGGGGGGCCTCTACAATGAGCAGTTCTTC.

The chain combines TRBV4-1 with TRBJ2-7; 12 nucleotides line up with TRBD2. This CDR3 has 18 residues. Germline V CDR1 and CDR2: MGHRA, YSYEKL. The trim removed 1 base at V and 4 bases at J, leaving 11 bases unmatched. The CDR3 loop reads CASSQVMASGRGMYEQYF. DNA for the CDR3: TGCGCCAGCAGCCAAGTCATGGCTAGCGGGAGGGGGATGTACGAGCAGTACTTC.

V usage is TRBV19 and J usage is TRBJ2-2; 13 bases align to TRBD2. The germline gives CDR1 LNHDA, CDR2 SQIVND (reference sequence). The CDR3 has 14 residues. V trimming: 9 bases; J trimming: 6 bases; junction bases outside the gene matches: 4. As DNA, the CDR3 is TGTGCCAGCCGTGGACTAGCGGGAGCCGGGGAGCTGTTTTTT. Its protein product is CASRGLAGAGELFF.

In its sample, this clone was seen a few times. V and J are TRBV5-1 and TRBJ2-3; 7 positions match TRBD2. Germline CDR1 and CDR2: SGHRS and YFSETQ. J gave up 5 bases and V 4 bases, and 7 bases lay outside the gene matches. The CDR3 sequence is 14 residues long. CDR3 sequence (DNA): TGCGCCAGCAGCCCGGAGCGGGGTCAAGATACGCAGTATTTT. Residues: CASSPERGQDTQYF.

In its sample, this clone was seen once. The chain is built from TRBV19 and TRBJ1-5; D is perhaps TRBD1 (5 bases). V lost 3 bases and J lost 0, with 12 bases in between. Germline CDR1 and CDR2: LNHDA and SQIVND (reference sequence). The CDR3 is made up of 16 amino acids. DNA of the CDR3: TGTGCCAGTAGTATCATTCTCGGGGGTAGCAATCAGCCCCAGCATTTT. It encodes CASSIILGGSNQPQHF.

The chain couples TRBV21-1 to TRBJ2-3; the table names TRBD1, a call not compared with the DNA. TRBV21-1 is tagged as a pseudogene. CDR3 length equals 17 residues. The CDR3 reads CASSKVKAQGHTDTQYF. CDR3 in DNA: TGTGCCAGCAGCAAAGTAAAGGCACAGGGACATACAGATACGCAGTATTTT.

The chain carries TRBV27 and TRBJ2-7; TRBD2 matches 9 bases. The CDR3 spans 15 residues. Germline V lookup: CDR1 MNHEY, CDR2 SMNVEV (reference sequence). V was pared by 7 bases and J by 2 bases, with 9 bases of the junction left unmatched. The CDR3 region is CASNSRAGGTYEQYF. The CDR3 DNA follows: TGTGCCAGCAATTCTCGAGCGGGAGGCACCTACGAGCAGTACTTC.

CDR3 DNA: TGTGCCAGCGGGCTAATCTACAATGAGCAGTTCTTC. This translates into CASGLIYNEQFF. The chain has TRBV7-2 and TRBJ2-1, with D unclear. The CDR3 covers 12 residues. V was shortened by 8 bases and J by 3 bases, with 8 bases between the two germline ends. The germline gives CDR1 SGHTA, CDR2 FQGNSA.

The chain combines TRBV5-1 with TRBJ1-2; a possible D gene is TRBD1 (5 bases). Germline lookup yields CDR1 SGHRS and CDR2 YFSETQ. V was cut by 0 bases and J by 4 bases, with 13 bases left in between. This CDR3 spans 15 amino acids. CDR3 protein: CASSLDGHPSYGYTF. The CDR3 DNA reads TGCGCCAGCAGCTTGGACGGACACCCGTCCTATGGCTACACCTTC.

The V gene is TRBV2, the J gene TRBJ2-2, with 9 bases lining up with TRBD1. The germline gives CDR1 SNHLY, CDR2 FYNNEI. V shed 6 bases, J shed 1 base, and the junction held 3 bases outside the gene matches. The CDR3 sequence is 15 residues long. CDR3 region: CASRGGQGNTGELFF. CDR3 DNA: TGTGCCAGCAGGGGGGGACAGGGGAACACCGGGGAGCTGTTTTTT. The full variable domain, rest sourced from reference TRBV2 and TRBJ2-2, is EPEVTQTPSHQVTQMGQEVILRCVPISNHLYFYWYRQILGQKVEFLVSFYNNEISEKSEIFDDQFSVERPDGSNFTLKIRSTKLEDSAMYFCASRGGQGNTGELFFGEGSRLTVL.

The chain carries TRBV4-1 and TRBJ2-5; 7 nucleotides match TRBD2. CDR1 MGHRA and CDR2 YSYEKL come from the germline V gene. This CDR3 has 17 amino acids. V shed 0 bases, J shed 0 bases, and the junction held 7 bases outside the gene matches. DNA for the CDR3: TGCGCCAGCAGCCAAGAACCAAAAGGGACTAACCAAGAGACCCAGTACTTC. Translating gives CASSQEPKGTNQETQYF.

The gene calls are TRBV9 and TRBJ2-5; TRBD1 matches 7 bases. Germline V lookup: CDR1 SGDLS, CDR2 YYNGEE. The CDR3 sequence is 15 residues long. V gave up 0 bases and J gave up 4 bases; unmatched junction bases: 6. The CDR3: CASSVEGALGETQYF. The CDR3 DNA sequence: TGTGCCAGCAGCGTAGAGGGGGCTTTGGGAGAGACCCAGTACTTC.

The table lists this clone with a count of one. The chain has TRBV11-2 and TRBJ1-5; D remains ambiguous. Trimming removed 5 bases from V and 2 bases from J, with 13 bases in between. The CDR3 sequence is 15 residues long. In germline, CDR1 is SGHAT, CDR2 FQNNGV. The CDR3 reads CASSPDGKGNQPQHF. Here the CDR3 DNA reads TGTGCCAGCAGCCCGGACGGGAAGGGCAATCAGCCCCAGCATTTT.

This clone has just one count. The gene calls are TRBV5-1 and TRBJ2-2; TRBD2 matches at 9 bases. V shed 4 bases, J shed 6 bases, and the junction held 10 bases outside the gene matches. The CDR3 has 16 residues. Germline assignment: CDR1 SGHRS and CDR2 YFSETQ. The CDR3 nucleotides are TGCGCCAGCAGCAGATCCGGGACTAGCAGCTCCGGGGAGCTGTTTTTT. This codes for CASSRSGTSSSGELFF. Looking up the rest from reference TRBV5-1 and TRBJ2-2 gives the full variable domain: KAGVTQTPRYLIKTRGQQVTLSCSPISGHRSVSWYQQTPGQGLQFLFEYFSETQRNKGNFPGRFSGRQFSNSRSEMNVSTLELGDSALYLCASSRSGTSSSGELFFGEGSRLTVL.

The rearrangement links TRBV5-1 to TRBJ2-3; D call uncertain. The V gene's germline CDR1 is SGHRS and CDR2 YFSETQ. V was clipped by 7 bases and J by 2 bases, with 14 bases between them. CDR3 length: 14 residues. CDR3 region: CASHPGDPTDTQYF. CDR3 nucleotide sequence: TGCGCCAGCCACCCCGGAGATCCCACAGATACGCAGTATTTT.

The chain combines TRBV15 with TRBJ1-1; TRBD1 agrees at 7 bases. J lost 0 bases, V lost 1 base, and 8 bases had no gene match. In germline, CDR1 is LNHNV, CDR2 YYDKDF (reference sequence). There are 17 residues in the CDR3. The chain's CDR3 is CATSRAAGGVMNTEAFF. CDR3 sequence (DNA): TGTGCCACCAGCAGAGCGGCAGGGGGAGTCATGAACACTGAAGCTTTCTTT.

In its sample, this clone was seen once. The rearrangement uses TRBV5-4 and TRBJ1-5; 12 bases align to TRBD1. This CDR3 comprises 16 residues. V shed 0 bases, J shed 5 bases, and the junction held 3 bases outside the gene matches. Per the germline V gene, CDR1 is SGHNT and CDR2 is YYREEE (reference sequence). The CDR3 nucleotides are TGTGCCAGCAGCTTGGGGGGACAGGGGGCGGATCAGCCCCAGCATTTT. This codes for CASSLGGQGADQPQHF.

The V and J genes are TRBV7-8 and TRBJ2-5; TRBD2 agrees at 9 bases. There are 16 residues in the CDR3. With 5 bases clipped from V and 5 bases from J, the junction kept 12 bases outside the gene matches. Germline-derived CDR1 and CDR2 are SGHVS and FQNEAQ. This CDR3 reads CASSLTIAGELETQYF. CDR3 DNA sequence: TGTGCCAGCAGCCTAACCATAGCGGGAGAATTGGAGACCCAGTACTTC.

The genes are TRBV4-3 and TRBJ2-1; 7 positions agree with TRBD2. Germline V lookup: CDR1 LGHNA, CDR2 YSLEER. The CDR3 is 16 residues long. V lost 0 bases to trimming and J lost 8 bases; unmatched junction nucleotides: 10. The chain's CDR3 is CASSQEASGAGYEQFF. The CDR3 DNA reads as TGCGCCAGCAGCCAAGAGGCTAGCGGAGCTGGGTATGAGCAGTTCTTC.

This clone was observed a single time. The chain employs TRBV7-6 and TRBJ2-3; D unclear. The CDR3 extends over 15 amino acids. Germline CDR1 SGHVS, CDR2 FNYEAQ. Between the trimmed V and J ends, which lost 5 bases and 3 bases, there was a span of 15 bases. CDR3 nucleotides: TGTGCCAGCAGCCCCAGACATGTTTTGACAGATACGCAGTATTTT. Translation: CASSPRHVLTDTQYF. Using reference TRBV7-6 and TRBJ2-3 for the parts outside the CDR3, the full variable domain is GAGVSQSPRYKVTKRGQDVALRCDPISGHVSLYWYRQALGQGPEFLTYFNYEAQQDKSGLPNDRFSAERPEGSISTLTIQRTEQRDSAMYRCASSPRHVLTDTQYFGPGTRLTVL.

The chain is built from TRBV5-1 and TRBJ2-3, with D perhaps matching TRBD1 (5 bases). Germline CDR1 SGHRS, CDR2 YFSETQ. Trimming removed 0 bases at V and 0 bases at J, with 11 bases between. The CDR3 totals 16 residues. The CDR3, as DNA: TGCGCCAGCAGCTTGGGACGCAGGGCCAGCACAGATACGCAGTATTTT. Translating gives CASSLGRRASTDTQYF.

V and J are TRBV5-3 and TRBJ1-5, with TRBD1 as a possible D gene (6 bases). TRBV5-3 is reported as an ORF; its role is uncertain. The CDR3 contains 17 residues. Deletions cut 8 bases from V and 4 bases from J, with 25 bases between. The CDR3 bases are TGTGCCAGGTACTTGGGACGGCAGCGTGGACAGAATCAGCCCCAGCATTTT. It codes for CARYLGRQRGQNQPQHF.

The chain uses TRBV19 and TRBJ2-5; no clear D gene. The CDR3 consists of 15 residues. Looked up from germline, CDR1 is LNHDA and CDR2 is SQIVND (reference sequence). The V and J ends lost 3 bases and 1 base respectively, with 12 bases between them. CDR3 nucleotides: TGTGCCAGTAGTATTGGTAACCTACTCCAAGAGACCCAGTACTTC. This encodes CASSIGNLLQETQYF. Using reference TRBV19 and TRBJ2-5 for the parts outside the CDR3, the full variable domain is DGGITQSPKYLFRKEGQNVTLSCEQNLNHDAMYWYRQDPGQGLRLIYYSQIVNDFQKGDIAEGYSVSREKKESFPLTVTSAQKNPTAFYLCASSIGNLLQETQYFGPGTRLLVL.

CDR3 DNA sequence: TGTGCCAGCAGCTTGGGGAGCAGGGCCCACAATCAGCCCCAGCATTTT. Translation: CASSLGSRAHNQPQHF. The rearrangement joins TRBV5-6 to TRBJ1-5; a possible D gene is TRBD1 (5 bases). This CDR3 has 16 amino acids. The ends were cut back, 0 bases at V and 3 bases at J, with 13 bases in the middle. From germline, CDR1 is SGHDT and CDR2 YYEEEE.